The 28 T cell receptor beta chains below come from one sample, sequenced in a study of blood T cell repertoires in COVID-19. Libraries were prepared by immunoSEQ multiplex PCR; TCRdb keeps only in-frame clonotypes and omits some of them. The sample comprises about 82,000 clones, 70% to 90% of which are singletons, and approximately 20% rests with the top ten. The sequenced material came from peripheral blood. Every receptor here comes from an elderly man with active or convalescent COVID-19.

The V gene is TRBV3-1 (or the pseudogene TRBV3-2), the J gene TRBJ1-4; D gene uncertain. V was trimmed by 0 bases and J by 8 bases, leaving 10 bases between them. CDR3 size: 14 residues. CDR1 is LGHDT, CDR2 YNNKEL, per germline (reference sequence). The CDR3 DNA is TGTGCCAGCAGCCAAGATAACCAGTGGGAAAAACTGTTTTTT. Its translation: CASSQDNQWEKLFF.

This clone was counted a few times. The V and J genes are TRBV3-1 (or the pseudogene TRBV3-2) and TRBJ2-1; TRBD1 matches 8 bases. The CDR3 is 15 residues long. V lost 0 bases and J lost 4; bases outside the gene matches: 2. Germline CDR1 is LGHDT and CDR2 is YNNKEL (reference sequence). The CDR3 coding sequence is TGTGCCAGCAGCCAAGACAGGGGGCCTTACAATGAGCAGTTCTTC. It encodes CASSQDRGPYNEQFF.

A few counts support this clone. The chain combines TRBV5-1 with TRBJ1-2, with unresolved D. Deletions cut 0 bases from V and 1 base from J, with 7 bases between. This CDR3 spans 14 amino acids. CDR1 is SGHRS, CDR2 YFSETQ, per germline. The DNA of the CDR3 is TGCGCCAGCAGCTTGGCCCTCAGTAACTATGGCTACACCTTC. Protein product: CASSLALSNYGYTF. The full variable domain, completed using reference TRBV5-1 and TRBJ1-2, is KAGVTQTPRYLIKTRGQQVTLSCSPISGHRSVSWYQQTPGQGLQFLFEYFSETQRNKGNFPGRFSGRQFSNSRSEMNVSTLELGDSALYLCASSLALSNYGYTFGSGTRLTVV.

The chain has TRBV5-5 and TRBJ2-3; 9 nucleotides line up with TRBD2. In germline, CDR1 is SGHKS, CDR2 YYEKEE (reference sequence). The CDR3 runs 19 residues. Unmatched junction bases numbered 14, after V lost 1 base and J lost 2 bases. The CDR3 here is CASSLQGMSSGGFTDTQYF. CDR3 DNA: TGTGCCAGCAGCTTGCAAGGGATGAGTAGCGGGGGATTCACAGATACGCAGTATTTT.

As DNA, the CDR3 is TGTGCCAGCAGCTGGGCAGGGAAGATGAACACTGAAGCTTTCTTT. It specifies CASSWAGKMNTEAFF. This chain joins TRBV11-3 and TRBJ1-1, with a tentative D call TRBD1 (5 bases). Trimming cost V 4 bases and J 0 bases, with 12 bases left between them. From germline, CDR1 is SGHNT and CDR2 YENEEA. The CDR3 has 15 amino acids.

The rearrangement uses TRBV6-2 or TRBV6-3 and TRBJ2-3, with D uncertain. V shed 4 bases and J shed 2 bases, with 16 bases lying between them. Germline CDR1 and CDR2: MNHEY and SVGEGT. The CDR3 has 16 amino acids. The CDR3 loop is CASSSHGLQPTDTQYF. CDR3 DNA sequence: TGTGCCAGCAGTTCCCACGGGTTACAACCCACAGATACGCAGTATTTT.

The V call is TRBV9, the J call TRBJ1-6; D gene uncertain. Per the germline V gene, CDR1 is SGDLS and CDR2 is YYNGEE. The V and J ends lost 0 bases and 7 bases respectively, with 14 bases between them. The CDR3 contains 16 residues. The CDR3 reads CASSVGPGGGNSPLHF. The CDR3 DNA sequence: TGTGCCAGCAGCGTAGGGCCCGGCGGTGGGAATTCACCCCTCCACTTT.

The chain employs TRBV24-1 and TRBJ2-3, with 7 positions matching TRBD2. J gave up 3 bases and V 4 bases, and 12 bases lay outside the gene matches. CDR3 size: 17 residues. Per the germline V gene, CDR1 is KGHDR and CDR2 is SFDVKD. The CDR3 region is CATSDQRGGANTDTQYF. CDR3 DNA: TGTGCCACCAGTGACCAAAGGGGAGGGGCTAATACAGATACGCAGTATTTT.

The CDR3 loop is CASSLTGSSYNSPLHF. In nucleotides, the CDR3 is TGTGCCAGCAGCTTAACGGGGAGCTCCTATAATTCACCCCTCCACTTT. The rearrangement uses TRBV11-1 and TRBJ1-6, with unresolved D. Trimming removed 2 bases from V and 0 bases from J, with 8 bases in between. Germline lookup yields CDR1 SGHAT and CDR2 FQDESV (reference sequence). The CDR3 consists of 16 residues.

The rearrangement joins TRBV18 to TRBJ2-7; 8 bases match TRBD1. From germline, CDR1 is KGHSH and CDR2 LQKENI. The CDR3 contains 13 residues. V shed 3 bases, J shed 2 bases, and the junction held 0 bases outside the gene matches. The CDR3 loop reads CASSPTGAYEQYV. The CDR3 nucleotides read TGTGCCAGCTCACCGACAGGGGCCTACGAGCAGTACGTC.

J is TRBJ2-1 and V is TRBV29-1; the match to TRBD2 covers 11 bases. V gave up 4 bases and J gave up 5 bases; unmatched junction bases: 7. CDR3 length equals 15 residues. Germline V CDR1 and CDR2: SQVTM, ANQGSEA. The CDR3 here is CSVGFGLAGNNEQFF. CDR3 nucleotides: TGCAGCGTTGGTTTCGGACTAGCGGGTAACAATGAGCAGTTCTTC.

The chain has TRBV7-8 and TRBJ1-3; 7 bases are shared with TRBD1. J gave up 3 bases and V 5 bases, and 10 bases lay outside the gene matches. Germline V gene data show CDR1 as SGHVS and CDR2 as FQNEAQ. The CDR3 totals 16 residues. The CDR3 DNA sequence: TGTGCCAGCAGCATTGTTGGGGACAGCATTGGAAACACCATATATTTT. It translates to CASSIVGDSIGNTIYF.

The chain recombines TRBV30 with TRBJ2-2; 10 bases match TRBD2. The CDR3 is 16 amino acids. The J segment lost 4 bases and the V segment lost 3 bases, leaving 8 bases of the junction unmatched. Germline V gene sequence: CDR1 GTSNPN, CDR2 SVGIG (reference sequence). The CDR3 here is CAWRGLAGALTGELFF. In DNA form, the CDR3 reads TGTGCCTGGAGAGGGCTAGCGGGAGCCCTCACCGGGGAGCTGTTTTTT.

This chain connects TRBV6-6 to TRBJ1-3; no definite D call. The V end lost 5 bases, the J end lost 3 bases, and 5 bases lay between the germline ends. The CDR3 length is 12 residues. Germline assignment: CDR1 MNHNY and CDR2 SVGAGI (reference sequence). The CDR3 bases are TGTGCCAGCAGTCCCATTGGAAACACCATATATTTT. Residues: CASSPIGNTIYF.

This clone showed up just a few times. This chain links TRBV28 with TRBJ1-6; 7 bases match TRBD1. After removal of 6 bases from V and 12 bases from J, the junction contained 14 bases not matched to a gene. Germline CDR1 and CDR2: MDHEN and SYDVKM. This CDR3 is built from 15 residues. In DNA, the CDR3 is TGTGCCAGCAGCCCCACAGGGGTGCGGTTCTTACCCCTCCACTTT. Translated: CASSPTGVRFLPLHF.

This clone has more than one count but fewer than ten. The chain has TRBV11-2 and TRBJ2-2; D remains ambiguous. V dropped 1 base and J dropped 2 bases, with 11 bases sitting between them. The CDR3 covers 16 residues. Germline values: CDR1 SGHAT, CDR2 FQNNGV. The CDR3 loop is CASSLVRRSNTGELFF. The CDR3 DNA follows: TGTGCCAGCAGCTTAGTTCGGCGGTCTAACACCGGGGAGCTGTTTTTT.

The genes are TRBV7-2 and TRBJ2-5, with TRBD2 matching 7 bases. V lost 1 base, J lost 3 bases, and 8 bases stayed unmatched. The CDR3 totals 16 residues. From germline, CDR1 is SGHTA and CDR2 FQGNSA. For the CDR3, the DNA is TGTGCCAGCAGCTTAGTGGGGGGGTGGAGTGAAGAGACCCAGTACTTC. Its protein is CASSLVGGWSEETQYF.

This chain links TRBV7-2 with TRBJ1-1; TRBD1 is a possible D gene (5 bases). The CDR3 has 13 residues. Trimming pared 5 bases from V and 7 bases from J, leaving 14 bases between. Per the germline V gene, CDR1 is SGHTA and CDR2 is FQGNSA. The CDR3 coding sequence is TGTGCCAGCAGCCCGAGAGGTCAGGGTGAAGCTTTCTTT. It encodes CASSPRGQGEAFF.

The CDR3 DNA reads as TGTGCCAGCAATCGGGATGCTACAGATACGCAGTATTTT. Residues: CASNRDATDTQYF. This chain uses TRBV9 with TRBJ2-3, with D maybe TRBD2 (5 bases). V was pared by 6 bases and J by 3 bases, with 11 bases between. From germline, CDR1 is SGDLS and CDR2 YYNGEE. This CDR3 has 13 amino acids.

The rearrangement links TRBV5-5 to TRBJ1-1; possible D gene TRBD1, 6 bases. The V end lost 1 base, the J end lost 4 bases, and 11 bases lay between the germline ends. The length of the CDR3 is 14 residues. The V gene's germline CDR1 is SGHKS and CDR2 YYEKEE (reference sequence). The CDR3 DNA reads as TGTGCCAGCAGCTTGACAGGGTGGGGCACTGAAGCTTTCTTT. Amino acid sequence: CASSLTGWGTEAFF. Variable domain in full (rest from reference TRBV5-5 and TRBJ1-1): DAGVTQSPTHLIKTRGQQVTLRCSPISGHKSVSWYQQVLGQGPQFIFQYYEKEERGRGNFPDRFSARQFPNYSSELNVNALLLGDSALYLCASSLTGWGTEAFFGQGTRLTVV.

The V gene is TRBV5-1, the J gene TRBJ1-1; TRBD1 matches at 7 bases. Germline V lookup: CDR1 SGHRS, CDR2 YFSETQ. With 1 base clipped from V and 1 base from J, the junction kept 4 bases outside the gene matches. This CDR3 has 15 amino acids. CDR3 sequence reads: CASSLLGGQNTEAFF. The CDR3 nucleotides read TGCGCCAGCAGCTTGTTAGGGGGCCAGAACACTGAAGCTTTCTTT.

V and J are TRBV11-2 and TRBJ1-1, with D hard to call. Germline loops: CDR1 SGHAT, CDR2 FQNNGV. The ends were cut back, 4 bases at V and 0 bases at J, with 9 bases in the middle. The CDR3 is made up of 14 amino acids. The CDR3 spells CASSSIPMNTEAFF. CDR3 DNA sequence: TGTGCCAGCAGCTCAATCCCTATGAACACTGAAGCTTTCTTT.

The V gene is TRBV2, the J gene TRBJ1-2; the D is unclear. The germline V gene encodes CDR1 SNHLY and CDR2 FYNNEI. With 1 base removed from V and 7 bases from J, the gap between germline ends came to 7 bases. CDR3 length equals 12 residues. The CDR3 sequence: CASSEVSFGYTF. In DNA, the CDR3 is TGTGCCAGCAGTGAAGTCAGTTTTGGCTACACCTTC.

The J gene is TRBJ1-4, the V gene TRBV11-2; the D gene is possibly TRBD1 (6 bases). This CDR3 is 15 amino acids long. V was cut by 5 bases and J by 3 bases, with 13 bases left in between. Germline V gene data show CDR1 as SGHAT and CDR2 as FQNNGV. The CDR3 DNA follows: TGTGCCAGCAGCATCAGACAGGCCCCTAATGAAAAACTGTTTTTT. Translating it yields CASSIRQAPNEKLFF.

The gene calls are TRBV6-5 and TRBJ2-2; 12 bases line up with TRBD1. This CDR3 has 15 residues. CDR1 MNHEY and CDR2 SVGAGI come from the germline V gene. V gave up 4 bases and J gave up 6 bases; unmatched junction bases: 3. CDR3 DNA sequence: TGTGCCAGCAGTTGGGACAGGGGGCAAGCCGGGGAGCTGTTTTTT. Its translation is CASSWDRGQAGELFF.

The rearrangement joins TRBV18 to TRBJ2-1; tentatively, D is TRBD1 (7 bases). Deletions cut 6 bases from V and 7 bases from J, with 22 bases between. Germline V gene sequence: CDR1 KGHSH, CDR2 LQKENI. CDR3 size: 16 residues. The CDR3 loop is CASSILQGGPRNEQFF. CDR3 DNA sequence: TGTGCCAGCTCGATCCTCCAGGGGGGCCCTCGTAATGAGCAGTTCTTC. The full variable domain, completed using reference TRBV18 and TRBJ2-1, is NAGVMQNPRHLVRRRGQEARLRCSPMKGHSHVYWYRQLPEEGLKFMVYLQKENIIDESGMPKERFSAEFPKEGPSILRIQQVVRGDSAAYFCASSILQGGPRNEQFFGPGTRLTVL.

This chain links TRBV5-5 with TRBJ1-5; maybe TRBD1 (5 bases). The CDR3 runs to 14 residues. The ends were cut back, 4 bases at V and 7 bases at J, with 15 bases in the middle. Germline V gene data show CDR1 as SGHKS and CDR2 as YYEKEE (reference sequence). The CDR3: CASSQSGSEQPQHF. DNA for the CDR3: TGTGCCAGCAGCCAATCAGGGTCGGAGCAGCCCCAGCATTTT.

The V and J genes are TRBV3-1 (or the pseudogene TRBV3-2) and TRBJ1-1, with D tentatively TRBD1 (5 bases). V shed 3 bases and J shed 1 base, with 9 bases lying between them. The CDR3 length is 14 residues. Germline CDR1 is LGHDT and CDR2 is YNNKEL (reference sequence). Here the CDR3 reads CASSHLQANTEAFF. The CDR3 nucleotides read TGTGCCAGCAGCCATTTACAGGCGAACACTGAAGCTTTCTTT.